A single sample gave rise to the 11 T cell receptor beta chains below, sequenced in a study of blood T cell repertoires in COVID-19. Clones were read by immunoSEQ multiplex PCR, and TCRdb kept only the in-frame ones, dropping some. Of hundreds of thousands of clones in the sample, under 85% were seen once. The sample consisted of peripheral blood. The receptors shown here come from a woman in her 40s with active or convalescent COVID-19.

The chain is built from TRBV6-5 and TRBJ2-5, with D perhaps TRBD1 (6 bases). The V gene's germline CDR1 is MNHEY and CDR2 SVGAGI. Trimming took 5 bases from V and 2 from J, leaving 9 bases between them. The CDR3 loop spans 13 amino acids. The CDR3 region has the DNA TGTGCCAGCAGTCAGGACAGTCAAGAGACCCAGTACTTC. Translation gives CASSQDSQETQYF.

V gene TRBV6-2 or TRBV6-3 combines with J gene TRBJ1-2; 7 nucleotides agree with TRBD1. The CDR3 totals 14 residues. Germline values: CDR1 MNHEY, CDR2 SVGEGT. J lost 9 bases, V lost 0 bases, and 7 bases had no gene match. CDR3 in DNA: TGTGCCAGCAGTTACTCGATCCAGGGGGTGAGCTACACCTTC. This gives the protein CASSYSIQGVSYTF.

The chain joins TRBV28 to TRBJ1-1, with 7 bases matching TRBD1. The CDR3 has 15 residues. CDR1 and CDR2 (germline): MDHEN, SYDVKM. J lost 1 base, V lost 6 bases, and 8 bases had no gene match. The CDR3 DNA follows: TGTGCCAGCAGCAAACAGGGGCCCAAGAACACTGAAGCTTTCTTT. Its translation: CASSKQGPKNTEAFF.

The chain couples TRBV5-4 to TRBJ1-2, with 8 bases identical to TRBD1. This CDR3 is built from 14 residues. J lost 4 bases, V lost 3 bases, and 5 bases had no gene match. Germline V CDR1 and CDR2: SGHNT, YYREEE (reference sequence). The CDR3 DNA follows: TGTGCCAGCAGCTCGGCAGGGGGCTTCTATGGCTACACCTTC. Protein sequence: CASSSAGGFYGYTF.

The chain carries TRBV6-6 and TRBJ1-1, with a weak D call TRBD1 (6 bases). The CDR3 sequence is 15 residues long. Germline V gene sequence: CDR1 MNHNY, CDR2 SVGAGI (reference sequence). The ends were cut back, 4 bases at V and 2 bases at J, with 14 bases in the middle. The CDR3 DNA sequence: TGTGCCAGCAGTTCCCTCAAGGGGGAAAACACTGAAGCTTTCTTT. It encodes CASSSLKGENTEAFF.

The V call is TRBV5-5, the J call TRBJ2-5; perhaps TRBD1 as D (6 bases). This CDR3 region has 12 residues. Germline-derived CDR1 and CDR2 are SGHKS and YYEKEE (reference sequence). V lost 3 bases and J lost 5, with 8 bases in between. Here the CDR3 reads CASSYTGETQYF. The CDR3 DNA reads as TGTGCCAGCAGCTACACAGGGGAGACCCAGTACTTC.

This clone has a single count. J is TRBJ1-1 and V is TRBV2, with no clear D. Trimming took off 8 bases at V and 0 bases at J, with 13 bases between the two ends. The CDR3 has 14 residues. The germline gives CDR1 SNHLY, CDR2 FYNNEI. The CDR3 DNA reads as TGTGCCAGCTCCTATATTAGTCTGAACACTGAAGCTTTCTTT. Amino acid sequence: CASSYISLNTEAFF.

This clone was observed a handful of times. Other nucleotide sequences in the sample specify the same CDR3. The genes are TRBV10-1 and TRBJ1-1; the match to TRBD1 covers 8 bases. After removal of 6 bases from V and 5 bases from J, the junction contained 8 bases not matched to a gene. CDR3 size: 14 residues. The germline gives CDR1 WNHNN, CDR2 SYGVQD (reference sequence). The CDR3 sequence: CASSLDRGRTEAFF. CDR3 DNA: TGCGCCAGCAGCCTCGACAGGGGTCGGACTGAAGCTTTCTTT.

The chain couples TRBV4-2 to TRBJ2-1, with TRBD2 matching 11 bases. The V segment lost 0 bases and the J segment 4 bases; nucleotides outside the gene matches: 14. CDR3 length equals 20 residues. Germline loops: CDR1 LGHNA, CDR2 YNFKEQ. DNA for the CDR3: TGTGCCAGCAGCCAAGATATGACTAGCGGGGCCGTGTCTTTTTACAATGAGCAGTTCTTC. Its translation: CASSQDMTSGAVSFYNEQFF.

The chain has TRBV16 and TRBJ2-7; D is unclear. CDR1 KGHSY and CDR2 FQNENV come from the germline V gene. V shed 0 bases and J shed 4 bases, with 4 bases lying between them. The CDR3 contains 12 residues. The CDR3 DNA sequence: TGTGCCAGCAGCCAATCCGGTTACGAGCAGTACGTC. It translates to CASSQSGYEQYV.

This clone was detected many times. The chain joins TRBV6-2 or TRBV6-3 to TRBJ2-7, with 7 nucleotides matching TRBD1. Germline V lookup: CDR1 MNHEY, CDR2 SVGEGT. V shed 0 bases and J 2 bases; nucleotides not matched to a gene: 1. The CDR3 sequence is 14 residues long. The CDR3 loop is CASSYSGTAYEQYF. CDR3 coding DNA: TGTGCCAGCAGTTACTCCGGGACAGCCTACGAGCAGTACTTC.